This TCR beta chain is drawn from a study of breast tumors, draining lymph nodes, adjacent tissues. Study results and limitations: Tumors had less TCR diversity than lymph nodes, more than nontumor tissue. Compared with basal-like, luminal-like tumors shared significantly more repertoire with nontumor tissue. Findings are consistent with lymph node origin and intratumoral expansion of most tumor T cells.

Germline V gene lookup returns CDR1 LNHDA and CDR2 SQIVND (reference sequence). CDR3 length equals 15 residues. TCRdb analysed the multiplex PCR reads with MiXCR anew, one entry per CDR3 protein. Found here are around 300,000 distinct CDR3 sequences, 30% of them singletons; the top ten hold about 1%. As concerns this clonotype: The antigen is undetermined. A read error may be the cause here, since a much bigger clone is one base away.

Breast cancer patients provided tissue from their axillary draining lymph nodes. The chain has TRBV19 and TRBJ1-3; D is ambiguous. The clonotype was recovered from a female donor with breast cancer. Some clones in this sample may be carry-over from other donors' samples. The sample taken for sequencing was axillary lymph node tissue. Here the CDR3 reads CTSTPGPQAGNTMYF. CDR3 nucleotides: TGTACCAGTACACCCGGGCCTCAAGCTGGAAACACCATGTATTTT.